This note documents a single TCR beta chain sequence. The entry originates in a study of cytotoxic CD8 clonotypes in ibrutinib-treated CLL. Data came from immunoSEQ multiplex PCR; TCRdb stores just in-frame clones and leaves some out. The sample yields 130,000 to 150,000 clones, roughly 90% seen once. This specimen was PBMCs, taken after 12 months of ibrutinib treatment. The source of this sequence is a human donor with chronic lymphocytic leukemia.

CDR3 coding DNA: TGCGCCAGCAGCCACAGAACAGGCTCCTACGAGCAGTACTTC. Translating it yields CASSHRTGSYEQYF. The V gene is TRBV4-3, the J gene TRBJ2-7; TRBD1 might be the D (5 bases). The germline V and J ends were trimmed by 3 bases and 0 bases, with 9 bases remaining between them. Germline loops: CDR1 LGHNA, CDR2 YSLEER. The CDR3 contains 14 residues.